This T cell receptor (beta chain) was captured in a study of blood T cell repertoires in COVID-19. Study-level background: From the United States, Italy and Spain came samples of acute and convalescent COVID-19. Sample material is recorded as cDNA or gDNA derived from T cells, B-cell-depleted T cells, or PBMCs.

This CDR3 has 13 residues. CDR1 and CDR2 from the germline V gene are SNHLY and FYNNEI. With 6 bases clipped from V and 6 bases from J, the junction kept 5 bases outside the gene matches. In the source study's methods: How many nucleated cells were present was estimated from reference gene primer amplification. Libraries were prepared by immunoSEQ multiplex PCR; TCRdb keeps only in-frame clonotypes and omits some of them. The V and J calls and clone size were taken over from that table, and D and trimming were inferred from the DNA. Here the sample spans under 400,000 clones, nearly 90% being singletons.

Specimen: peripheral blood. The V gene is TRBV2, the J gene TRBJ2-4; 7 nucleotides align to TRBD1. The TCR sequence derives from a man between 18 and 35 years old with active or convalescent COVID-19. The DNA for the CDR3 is TGTGCCAGCAGAAGGGGGCCCGGAAACATTCAGTACTTC. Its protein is CASRRGPGNIQYF.